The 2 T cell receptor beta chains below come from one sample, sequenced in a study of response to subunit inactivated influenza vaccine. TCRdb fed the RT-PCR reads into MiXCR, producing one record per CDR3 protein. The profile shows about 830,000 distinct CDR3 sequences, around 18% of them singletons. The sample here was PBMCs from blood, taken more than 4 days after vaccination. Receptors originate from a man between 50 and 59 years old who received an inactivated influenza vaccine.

The CDR3 nucleotides read TGCAGCGTTAGTCTGCAGTACACTCAAGAGACCCAGTACTTC. Translated: CSVSLQYTQETQYF. This chain links TRBV29-1 with TRBJ2-5; D gene unclear. CDR1 SQVTM and CDR2 ANQGSEA come from the germline V gene. This CDR3 has 14 residues. The V end lost 5 bases, the J end lost 2 bases, and 15 bases lay between the germline ends. The whole variable domain, remainder taken from reference TRBV29-1 and TRBJ2-5, is SAVISQKPSRDICQRGTSLTIQCQVDSQVTMMFWYRQQPGQSLTLIATANQGSEATYESGFVIDKFPISRPNLTFSTLTVSNMSPEDSSIYLCSVSLQYTQETQYFGPGTRLLVL.

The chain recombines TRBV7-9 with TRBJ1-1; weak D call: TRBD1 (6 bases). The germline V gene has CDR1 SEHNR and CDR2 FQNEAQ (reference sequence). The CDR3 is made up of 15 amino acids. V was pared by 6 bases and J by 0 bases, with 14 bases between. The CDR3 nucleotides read TGTGCCAGCAGGTCCGGGACAAACATGAACACTGAAGCTTTCTTT. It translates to CASRSGTNMNTEAFF.